The 14 T cell receptor beta chains below all came from one sample that was sequenced in a study of blood T cell repertoires in COVID-19. Only in-frame clones appear in the TCRdb table, and some are missing; sequencing was by immunoSEQ multiplex PCR. The data contain approximately 45,000 clones, around nine tenths of them singletons. The sample was peripheral blood. All receptors derive from a human donor in a cohort sampled during active COVID-19.

The CDR3 nucleotides read TGTGCCAGCAGCCGAGCCACCTATGGCTACACCTTC. Translation: CASSRATYGYTF. V is TRBV28 and J is TRBJ1-2; D gene unclear. Trimming took 6 bases from V and 4 from J, leaving 9 bases between them. The CDR3 spans 12 residues. Looked up from germline, CDR1 is MDHEN and CDR2 is SYDVKM.

The V and J genes are TRBV3-1 (or the pseudogene TRBV3-2) and TRBJ2-5, with D maybe TRBD2 (7 bases). CDR1 and CDR2 from the germline V gene are LGHDT and YNNKEL (reference sequence). CDR3 length: 15 residues. The V end lost 2 bases, the J end lost 4 bases, and 14 bases lay between the germline ends. The CDR3 protein is CASSQPLAGAETQYF. Here the CDR3 DNA reads TGTGCCAGCAGCCAACCCCTTGCGGGGGCAGAGACCCAGTACTTC.

The gene calls are TRBV6-5 and TRBJ2-7; no clear D gene. Trimming stripped 4 bases from V and 6 bases from J, with 7 bases between. This CDR3 is 11 amino acids long. Germline lookup yields CDR1 MNHEY and CDR2 SVGAGI. CDR3 sequence: CASSSPSEQYF. CDR3 sequence (DNA): TGTGCCAGCAGTTCCCCCTCCGAGCAGTACTTC.

The chain uses TRBV18 and TRBJ1-1; the D is unclear. V was clipped by 3 bases and J by 5 bases, with 7 bases between them. Looked up from germline, CDR1 is KGHSH and CDR2 is LQKENI. The CDR3 length is 12 residues. CDR3 sequence: CASSPGRTEAFF. CDR3 sequence (DNA): TGTGCCAGCTCACCTGGTAGAACTGAAGCTTTCTTT.

This clone showed up just once. The chain uses TRBV28 and TRBJ1-2; 7 nucleotides align to TRBD1. V lost 5 bases to trimming and J lost 8 bases; unmatched junction nucleotides: 8. Germline loops: CDR1 MDHEN, CDR2 SYDVKM. The CDR3 length is 13 residues. The CDR3 region is CASSRSDRAGYTF. The CDR3 DNA is TGTGCCAGCAGTCGAAGCGACAGGGCCGGCTACACCTTC.

This clone was seen a single time. The chain is built from TRBV10-3 and TRBJ2-3; tentatively, D is TRBD1 (6 bases). With 7 bases removed from V and 5 bases from J, the gap between germline ends came to 16 bases. Germline values: CDR1 ENHRY, CDR2 SYGVKD. CDR3 size: 14 residues. DNA of the CDR3: TGTGCCATCACCAGGGGCCTAGGAGTAGATACGCAGTATTTT. The encoded protein is CAITRGLGVDTQYF.

The J gene is TRBJ1-1, the V gene TRBV7-9; 10 nucleotides align to TRBD1. The CDR3 consists of 15 residues. From germline, CDR1 is SEHNR and CDR2 FQNEAQ (reference sequence). The V and J ends lost 1 base and 7 bases, in that order; junction bases with no gene match: 6. This CDR3 reads CASSLGQGANDEAFF. For the CDR3, the DNA is TGTGCCAGCAGCTTAGGACAGGGGGCTAACGATGAAGCTTTCTTT.

The rearrangement joins TRBV5-5 to TRBJ2-7, with TRBD2 matching 9 bases. The CDR3 consists of 17 residues. The V and J ends lost 4 bases and 1 base, in that order; junction bases with no gene match: 12. Germline V lookup: CDR1 SGHKS, CDR2 YYEKEE (reference sequence). The CDR3 DNA reads as TGTGCCAGCAGCAAGGGACCGGCGCGGGAGGGGTCCTACGAGCAGTACTTC. Encoded protein: CASSKGPAREGSYEQYF.

The chain links TRBV15 to TRBJ2-4; tentative D call: TRBD2 (6 bases). CDR1 is LNHNV, CDR2 YYDKDF, per germline (reference sequence). CDR3 length: 15 residues. V shed 4 bases and J shed 3 bases, with 13 bases lying between them. The CDR3 nucleotides read TGTGCCACCAGCACGAATCCGGAGGGCAAAAACATTCAGTACTTC. Translated, it gives CATSTNPEGKNIQYF.

The chain has TRBV5-1 and TRBJ2-2; D remains ambiguous. This CDR3 spans 12 amino acids. Deletions cut 4 bases from V and 2 bases from J, with 3 bases between. Germline V gene sequence: CDR1 SGHRS, CDR2 YFSETQ. CDR3 coding DNA: TGCGCCAGCAGCCCAAACACCGGGGAGCTGTTTTTT. Translating it yields CASSPNTGELFF.

This rearrangement joins TRBV7-8 to TRBJ1-1; unclear D gene. The V end was cut by 1 base, the J end by 10 bases, with 13 bases between. The CDR3 contains 13 residues. CDR1 SGHVS and CDR2 FQNEAQ come from the germline V gene. Written as DNA, the CDR3 is TGTGCCAGCAGCTTAGGGTTAGGAGGCCCAGCTTTCTTT. Amino acids: CASSLGLGGPAFF.

The V call is TRBV6-2 or TRBV6-3, the J call TRBJ2-2; D not certain. The CDR3 loop spans 15 amino acids. Germline CDR1 is MNHEY and CDR2 is SVGEGT. The V and J ends lost 3 bases and 2 bases respectively, with 10 bases between them. In DNA, the CDR3 is TGTGCCAGCAGTTATGGGCCACTTAACACCGGGGAGCTGTTTTTT. Protein: CASSYGPLNTGELFF.

The chain uses TRBV28 and TRBJ2-1; D possibly corresponds to TRBD2 (5 bases). Trimming took off 6 bases at V and 6 bases at J, with 21 bases between the two ends. Germline CDR1 is MDHEN and CDR2 is SYDVKM. CDR3 size: 16 residues. CDR3 nucleotides: TGTGCCAGCAGCCCCGCGGAGGAAAGGGCCGGCAATGAGCAGTTCTTC. Translating gives CASSPAEERAGNEQFF.

The chain employs TRBV10-3 and TRBJ1-6; D not certain. Germline V lookup: CDR1 ENHRY, CDR2 SYGVKD. The CDR3 covers 14 residues. The V gene lost 3 bases and the J gene lost 3 bases, with 6 bases spanning the gap. In DNA, the CDR3 is TGTGCCATCAGTGACAGTAACTATAATTCACCCCTCCACTTT. Translation gives CAISDSNYNSPLHF.